The rows below give T cell receptor beta chains drawn from one sample of a study of regulatory T cells in long-lasting Graves disease. TCRdb reprocessed the multiplex PCR reads via MiXCR and lists one record per CDR3 protein. The top ten hold 15% to 20% of the sample, which has roughly 610,000 distinct CDR3 sequences, about 15% seen once. Separately, the same data were catalogued under a study of T cells in Graves' hyperthyroidism and ophthalmopathy.

Here the sequenced sample was peripheral blood mononuclear cells (PBMCs), taken at new diagnosis, from a patient treated with antithyroid drugs. All receptors derive from a woman in her thirties with Graves disease. The conserved cysteine and the conserved F or W are not part of the CDR3 here. Each record gives: J gene, V gene, D gene, CDR3 protein. A D gene is named only where the DNA matches it firmly.

>TRBJ1-1|TRBV30|TRBD1
AWTGGQPEAF
>TRBJ2-7|TRBV2|-
ASSDQGKDEQY
>TRBJ2-3|TRBV28|TRBD1
ASSSTGSTDTQY
>TRBJ2-7|TRBV15|-
ATSRDHYEQY
>TRBJ2-7|TRBV29-1|-
SVDLGGGEQY
>TRBJ1-1|TRBV12-3/TRBV12-4|-
ASTLVGGGGTEAF
>TRBJ1-6|TRBV14|-
ASSQSPRRTPLH
>TRBJ2-7|TRBV2|TRBD1
ASSGGDRASYEQY
>TRBJ2-3|TRBV12-3/TRBV12-4|TRBD2
ASRGRGLAGGESFTQY
>TRBJ1-6|TRBV2|-
ASSASRQYSPLH
>TRBJ2-7|TRBV10-3|-
AVYGPGTGAYEQY
>TRBJ1-6|TRBV9|-
ASSPSGHRGDSPLH
>TRBJ2-1|TRBV5-5|-
ASSLEAIGDEQF
>TRBJ2-3|TRBV5-1|TRBD1
ASNPTGGPDTQY
>TRBJ2-7|TRBV6-1|-
ASSRGLSSYEQY
>TRBJ1-6|TRBV20-1|-
SAWALGALH
>TRBJ1-5|TRBV7-8|-
ASSLDRAASQPQH
>TRBJ2-7|TRBV28|TRBD2
ASGLAGGPREQY
>TRBJ2-7|TRBV28|TRBD1
ASTSTGYSYEQY
>TRBJ2-1|TRBV20-1|TRBD1
SARQGSSYNEQF
>TRBJ2-7|TRBV16|TRBD1
ASSPTPGQGPYEQY
>TRBJ2-3|TRBV15|TRBD2
ATSRDRRRGAGALGVDTQY
>TRBJ1-1|TRBV27|-
ASKTGAKGRTEAF
>TRBJ2-3|TRBV6-1|TRBD1
ASNAGGSTDTQY
>TRBJ2-2|TRBV30|TRBD2
ARNTSGNTGELF
>TRBJ2-1|TRBV14|-
ASSHLPAGGASSYNEQF
>TRBJ1-4|TRBV20-1|TRBD1
SAQWDRGGEKLF
>TRBJ2-5|TRBV18|-
ASSPGYGETQY
>TRBJ2-1|TRBV28|TRBD1
ASSRLGQGAVEQF